This T cell receptor (beta chain) was retrieved from a study of T cell responses to AZD1222 COVID-19 vaccine. This clone was seen only a few times. This CDR3 has 15 residues. Germline CDR1 SGHNT, CDR2 YENEEA. Unmatched junction bases numbered 9, after V lost 5 bases and J lost 7 bases. Profiled with immunoSEQ multiplex PCR; TCRdb holds only in-frame clones, not every one. The repertoire holds roughly 80,000 clones, with just under 90% as singletons. Material: peripheral blood, obtained on day 0 of AZD1222 vaccination. The V gene is TRBV11-3, the J gene TRBJ2-1; TRBD2 agrees at 9 bases. The clonotype originates from an adult in good health. As DNA, the CDR3 is TGTGCCAGCAGCAAGAGCGGGGGGCCAGGGAATGAGCAGTTCTTC. Translation: CASSKSGGPGNEQFF. Combining the CDR3 with reference TRBV11-3 and TRBJ2-1 gives the whole variable domain EAGVVQSPRYKIIEKKQPVAFWCNPISGHNTLYWYLQNLGQGPELLIRYENEEAVDDSQLPKDRFSAERLKGVDSTLKIQPAELGDSAVYLCASSKSGGPGNEQFFGPGTRLTVL.